This entry lists 21 T cell receptor beta chains sequenced from one sample in a study of T cell responses to AZD1222 COVID-19 vaccine. TCRdb keeps only in-frame clones here, not all; method: immunoSEQ multiplex PCR. The data contain approximately 150,000 clones, 90% of them seen just once; the ten biggest clones take up about 6.5%. The sample in question was peripheral blood, obtained 28 days after the second AZD1222 dose. Every receptor here comes from an adult who received the AZD1222 COVID-19 vaccine.

V gene TRBV27 combines with J gene TRBJ2-1; TRBD2 matches 7 bases. J was trimmed by 10 bases and V by 7 bases; bases with no gene match: 13. Germline CDR1 reads MNHEY; CDR2 reads SMNVEV (reference sequence). The CDR3 has 14 residues. The CDR3 DNA reads as TGTGCCAGCACCTCCGCGGGGGAAACAATGGAGCAGTTCTTC. Encoded protein: CASTSAGETMEQFF.

The chain employs TRBV9 and TRBJ1-5; no definite D call. The V end was cut by 0 bases, the J end by 0 bases, with 7 bases between. Germline V gene lookup returns CDR1 SGDLS and CDR2 YYNGEE. The CDR3 is 15 residues long. The CDR3 coding sequence is TGTGCCAGCAGCGTAGACGGGTATAGCAATCAGCCCCAGCATTTT. This translates into CASSVDGYSNQPQHF.

The rearrangement links TRBV28 to TRBJ1-4; 10 positions match TRBD1. J was trimmed by 10 bases and V by 5 bases; bases with no gene match: 13. The CDR3 loop spans 16 amino acids. Germline-derived CDR1 and CDR2 are MDHEN and SYDVKM. The CDR3 spells CASSPRGTGDFAKLFF. CDR3 DNA sequence: TGTGCCAGCAGTCCCCGGGGGACAGGGGATTTCGCAAAACTGTTTTTT.

The table lists this clone with a count of one. The genes are TRBV2 and TRBJ1-5; D is undetermined. Germline values: CDR1 SNHLY, CDR2 FYNNEI. V was trimmed by 3 bases and J by 3 bases, leaving 9 bases between them. The CDR3 has 14 amino acids. CDR3 region: CASSDQPINQPQHF. DNA for the CDR3: TGTGCCAGCAGTGATCAACCGATCAATCAGCCCCAGCATTTT.

V usage is TRBV10-3 and J usage is TRBJ1-2; no firm D call. CDR3 size: 13 residues. Germline V gene data show CDR1 as ENHRY and CDR2 as SYGVKD. V lost 4 bases and J 8 bases, leaving 14 bases between the germline ends. DNA for the CDR3: TGTGCCATCAGTGCAACGGGGAGCGGAGGCTACACCTTC. Protein sequence: CAISATGSGGYTF.

The V gene is TRBV11-2, the J gene TRBJ1-3; D may be TRBD1 (5 bases). Germline V gene data show CDR1 as SGHAT and CDR2 as FQNNGV. This CDR3 spans 15 amino acids. Deletions cut 0 bases from V and 2 bases from J, with 8 bases between. The CDR3, as DNA: TGTGCCAGCAGCTTAGAAGGGGTGGCTGGAAACACCATATATTTT. This encodes CASSLEGVAGNTIYF.

This chain uses TRBV20-1 with TRBJ2-1, with D perhaps TRBD1 (6 bases). Germline-derived CDR1 and CDR2 are DFQATT and SNEGSKA (reference sequence). The V and J ends lost 6 bases and 7 bases respectively, with 10 bases between them. This CDR3 spans 11 amino acids. CDR3 in amino acids: CSASRGNEQFF. The CDR3 nucleotides are TGCAGTGCCTCCAGGGGAAATGAGCAGTTCTTC.

The J gene is TRBJ2-1, the V gene TRBV6-1; D remains unclear. Trimming removed 2 bases at V and 8 bases at J, with 10 bases between. CDR1 is MNHNS, CDR2 SASEGT, per germline. The length of the CDR3 is 13 residues. The CDR3, as DNA: TGTGCCAGCAGTGAAAGATGGATAGATGAGCAGTTCTTC. Its translation: CASSERWIDEQFF.

The V call is TRBV10-3, the J call TRBJ2-1; TRBD1 matches at 11 bases. Looked up from germline, CDR1 is ENHRY and CDR2 is SYGVKD. The trim removed 3 bases at V and 8 bases at J, leaving 6 bases unmatched. The CDR3 spans 15 residues. CDR3 sequence (DNA): TGTGCCATCAGTGACTCTCGGACAGGGGGCGATGAGCAGTTCTTC. As protein: CAISDSRTGGDEQFF.

The rearrangement joins TRBV6-2 or TRBV6-3 to TRBJ1-5, with D possibly matching TRBD1 (5 bases). Trimming shortened V by 5 bases and J by 5 bases, and 19 bases separated the two germline ends. CDR1 MNHEY and CDR2 SVGEGT come from the germline V gene. CDR3 length: 16 residues. The CDR3 region has the DNA TGTGCCAGCAGTCACCATGGAGGAGGGGTTTATCAGCCCCAGCATTTT. It codes for CASSHHGGGVYQPQHF.

V usage is TRBV27 and J usage is TRBJ1-5; possibly TRBD1 for D (5 bases). This CDR3 spans 15 amino acids. The V gene's germline CDR1 is MNHEY and CDR2 SMNVEV (reference sequence). Trimming cost V 6 bases and J 3 bases, with 15 bases left between them. This CDR3 is CASSHSRDSNQPQHF. DNA for the CDR3: TGTGCCAGCAGCCATTCCAGGGACTCCAATCAGCCCCAGCATTTT.

V usage is TRBV6-1 and J usage is TRBJ1-3; no clear D gene. Trimming pared 2 bases from V and 0 bases from J, leaving 8 bases between. Germline loops: CDR1 MNHNS, CDR2 SASEGT. This CDR3 comprises 15 residues. The CDR3 bases are TGTGCCAGCAGTGAACCGGGCAGCTCTGGAAACACCATATATTTT. Protein sequence: CASSEPGSSGNTIYF.

V gene TRBV25-1 combines with J gene TRBJ1-2; the D is unclear. Trimming left V 5 bases short and J 8 bases short, with 15 bases between. Germline loops: CDR1 MGHDK, CDR2 SYGVNS. The CDR3 consists of 13 residues. CDR3 region: CASSPSRSGGYTF. CDR3 nucleotides: TGTGCCAGCAGTCCATCCCGCTCGGGCGGCTACACCTTC.

V is TRBV5-5 and J is TRBJ1-2; D is unresolved. Trimming removed 0 bases from V and 2 bases from J, with 8 bases in between. The CDR3 sequence is 14 residues long. Germline CDR1 SGHKS, CDR2 YYEKEE (reference sequence). The CDR3 region has the DNA TGTGCCAGCAGCTTGGAGGGCAGGAACTATGGCTACACCTTC. Residues: CASSLEGRNYGYTF.

The chain employs TRBV2 and TRBJ1-6; 8 nucleotides align to TRBD1. Germline V gene sequence: CDR1 SNHLY, CDR2 FYNNEI. This CDR3 region has 15 residues. With 5 bases clipped from V and 8 bases from J, the junction kept 8 bases outside the gene matches. CDR3 in amino acids: CASSPEQGVYSPLHF. The CDR3 region has the DNA TGTGCCAGCAGTCCCGAACAGGGGGTATATTCACCCCTCCACTTT.

The V and J genes are TRBV6-5 and TRBJ1-2, with 7 nucleotides matching TRBD1. The CDR3 runs to 15 residues. V lost 6 bases to trimming and J lost 0 bases; unmatched junction nucleotides: 7. CDR1 and CDR2 from the germline V gene are MNHEY and SVGAGI. As DNA, the CDR3 is TGTGCCAGCAGAATAAACAGGGGATCTAACTATGGCTACACCTTC. This codes for CASRINRGSNYGYTF.

J is TRBJ1-6 and V is TRBV2, with D hard to call. CDR3 size: 14 residues. Germline CDR1 and CDR2: SNHLY and FYNNEI. With 7 bases removed from V and 10 bases from J, the gap between germline ends came to 17 bases. This CDR3 reads CASTTEGKGSPLHF. In nucleotides, the CDR3 is TGTGCCAGCACCACCGAGGGAAAGGGCTCACCCCTCCACTTT.

In its sample, this clone was seen once. The chain joins TRBV5-6 to TRBJ1-2, with D possibly TRBD1 on 6 matching bases. The germline V gene encodes CDR1 SGHDT and CDR2 YYEEEE. The CDR3 loop spans 15 amino acids. Trimming pared 5 bases from V and 5 bases from J, leaving 19 bases between. CDR3 in DNA: TGTGCCAGCAGTGTGGGGGGCGCGGTTGAGTATGGCTACACCTTC. It yields the protein CASSVGGAVEYGYTF.

The genes are TRBV18 and TRBJ2-1; 12 bases map to TRBD2. The trim removed 2 bases at V and 4 bases at J, leaving 0 bases unmatched. The CDR3 runs 15 residues. The germline V gene encodes CDR1 KGHSH and CDR2 LQKENI. The DNA for the CDR3 is TGTGCCAGCTCACCAGGGACTAGCGGGTACAATGAGCAGTTCTTC. It translates to CASSPGTSGYNEQFF.

The chain recombines TRBV7-2 with TRBJ1-2, with 9 positions matching TRBD1. Germline CDR1 SGHTA, CDR2 FQGNSA. This CDR3 is 15 amino acids long. Trimming took 4 bases from V and 2 from J; bases not matched to a gene: 5. The CDR3 protein is CASSYGQGRNYGYTF. The CDR3 bases are TGTGCCAGCAGCTACGGACAGGGGCGGAACTATGGCTACACCTTC.

V usage is TRBV5-1 and J usage is TRBJ1-3; no firm D call. The length of the CDR3 is 15 residues. V was shortened by 3 bases and J by 0 bases, with 10 bases between the two germline ends. Germline CDR1 and CDR2: SGHRS and YFSETQ. The CDR3 protein is CASSSPHSSGNTIYF. The CDR3 nucleotides are TGCGCCAGCAGCTCCCCGCATAGCTCTGGAAACACCATATATTTT.